What follows is one TCR beta chain and its context. The CDR3 runs to 16 residues. Germline trimming cut 4 bases from V and 5 bases from J; bases unmatched to any gene: 10. Germline V lookup: CDR1 LGHNT, CDR2 FRNRAP. This entry belongs to a study of technical replicates of blood from a handful of donors. This table comes from immunoSEQ multiplex PCR, and its TCRdb copy is limited to in-frame clones, with some not included. In the table there are about 98,000 clones, nearly 97% of which are singletons. The rearrangement joins TRBV12-5 to TRBJ2-1; 8 positions match TRBD2. Sequenced input: T cells isolated from PBMCs. The TCR comes from a human donor in good health. The CDR3 DNA is TGTGCTAGTGGTTGGGCATTCGGGGGGGAACACAATGAGCAGTTCTTC. Translated, it gives CASGWAFGGEHNEQFF.